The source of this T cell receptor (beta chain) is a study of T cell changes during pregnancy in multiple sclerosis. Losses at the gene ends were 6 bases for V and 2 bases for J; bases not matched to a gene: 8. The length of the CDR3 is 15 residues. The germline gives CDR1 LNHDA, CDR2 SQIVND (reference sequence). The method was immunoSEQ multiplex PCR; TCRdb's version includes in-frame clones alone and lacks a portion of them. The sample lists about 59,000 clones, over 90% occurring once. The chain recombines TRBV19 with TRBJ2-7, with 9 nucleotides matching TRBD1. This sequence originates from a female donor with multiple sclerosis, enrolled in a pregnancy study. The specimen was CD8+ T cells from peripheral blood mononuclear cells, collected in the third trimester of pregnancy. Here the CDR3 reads CASSPGTGIAYEQYF. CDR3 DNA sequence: TGTGCCAGTAGCCCCGGGACAGGGATAGCCTACGAGCAGTACTTC.